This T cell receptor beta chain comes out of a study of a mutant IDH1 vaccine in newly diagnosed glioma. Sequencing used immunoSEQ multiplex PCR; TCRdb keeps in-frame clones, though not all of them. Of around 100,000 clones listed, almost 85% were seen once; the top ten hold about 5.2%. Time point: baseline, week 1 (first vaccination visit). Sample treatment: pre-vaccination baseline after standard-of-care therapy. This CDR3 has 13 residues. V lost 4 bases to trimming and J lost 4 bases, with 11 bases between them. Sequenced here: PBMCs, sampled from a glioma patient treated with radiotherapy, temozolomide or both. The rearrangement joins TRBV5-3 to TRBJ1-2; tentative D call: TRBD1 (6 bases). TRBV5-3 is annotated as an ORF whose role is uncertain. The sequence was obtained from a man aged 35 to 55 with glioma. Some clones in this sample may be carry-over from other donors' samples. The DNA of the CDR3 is TGTGCCAGAAGCCCAGACAGGTTCTATGGCTACACCTTC. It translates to CARSPDRFYGYTF.